These 24 T cell receptor beta chains share one sample of origin, sequenced in a study of blood T cell repertoires in COVID-19. Some clones are missing from TCRdb's copy, which holds only in-frame ones; the method was immunoSEQ multiplex PCR. Altogether about 94,000 clones are present, roughly 80% being singletons, with the ten largest covering around 19%. Specimen: peripheral blood. These receptors originate from a human donor in a cohort sampled during active COVID-19.

This clone has a handful of counts. This rearrangement joins TRBV9 to TRBJ1-4, with 10 bases identical to TRBD1. Germline CDR1 SGDLS, CDR2 YYNGEE. The junction had 1 base not matched to a gene; V was cut back by 3 bases and J by 5 bases. The length of the CDR3 is 14 residues. The chain's CDR3 is CASSADRGNEKLFF. The CDR3 DNA reads as TGTGCCAGCAGCGCGGACAGGGGGAATGAAAAACTGTTTTTT. Using reference TRBV9 and TRBJ1-4 for the parts outside the CDR3, the full variable domain is DSGVTQTPKHLITATGQRVTLRCSPRSGDLSVYWYQQSLDQGLQFLIQYYNGEERAKGNILERFSAQQFPDLHSELNLSSLELGDSALYFCASSADRGNEKLFFGSGTQLSVL.

The V call is TRBV5-4, the J call TRBJ1-5; D might be TRBD1 (5 bases). This CDR3 has 13 amino acids. V lost 1 base and J lost 11, with 13 bases in between. The germline gives CDR1 SGHNT, CDR2 YYREEE (reference sequence). The CDR3 bases are TGTGCCAGCAGCTTGCAAGGGACGGGGGCCCAGCATTTT. It encodes CASSLQGTGAQHF.

V and J are TRBV4-1 and TRBJ1-2, with unresolved D. The V gene lost 0 bases and the J gene lost 0 bases, with 11 bases spanning the gap. This CDR3 is built from 16 residues. Looked up from germline, CDR1 is MGHRA and CDR2 is YSYEKL. DNA of the CDR3: TGCGCCAGCAGCCAAGAAGGCGGCAGTACTAACTATGGCTACACCTTC. Translating gives CASSQEGGSTNYGYTF.

The V gene is TRBV4-2, the J gene TRBJ1-2; 7 bases are a match to TRBD1. The CDR3 spans 13 residues. Germline V CDR1 and CDR2: LGHNA, YNFKEQ. Trimming at V came to 1 base and at J to 8 bases, leaving 4 bases not matched to a gene. The CDR3 protein is CASSQVQGGGYTF. As DNA, the CDR3 is TGTGCCAGCAGCCAAGTACAAGGGGGCGGCTACACCTTC.

V and J are TRBV27 and TRBJ2-5, with 12 nucleotides matching TRBD2. Germline CDR1 and CDR2: MNHEY and SMNVEV (reference sequence). This CDR3 has 17 amino acids. The V and J ends lost 4 bases and 5 bases, in that order; junction bases with no gene match: 11. The CDR3 nucleotides read TGTGCCAGCAGTTCCACTAGCGGGAGGATAAGGAGGGAGACCCAGTACTTC. Encoded protein: CASSSTSGRIRRETQYF.

V usage is TRBV6-6 and J usage is TRBJ2-7; D is possibly TRBD1 (7 bases). V was clipped by 2 bases and J by 3 bases, with 11 bases between them. Looked up from germline, CDR1 is MNHNY and CDR2 is SVGAGI (reference sequence). This CDR3 has 14 residues. CDR3 nucleotide sequence: TGTGCCAGCAGTTACGGGGGGACAGACTACGAGCAGTACTTC. Translation: CASSYGGTDYEQYF.

This clone occurred once. The V gene is TRBV7-6, the J gene TRBJ2-1, with TRBD2 identical over 8 bases. Germline V gives CDR1 SGHVS, CDR2 FNYEAQ. The CDR3 contains 17 residues. After removal of 0 bases from V and 3 bases from J, the junction contained 7 bases not matched to a gene. DNA of the CDR3: TGTGCCAGCAGCTTAGCCCCGGCTAGCGGGCGCTACAATGAGCAGTTCTTC. This sequence encodes CASSLAPASGRYNEQFF.

The chain combines TRBV6-5 with TRBJ2-7; the match to TRBD2 covers 7 bases. The CDR3 extends over 15 amino acids. Trimming at V came to 4 bases and at J to 5 bases, leaving 11 bases not matched to a gene. Germline assignment: CDR1 MNHEY and CDR2 SVGAGI. The CDR3 DNA reads TGTGCCAGCAGTTCCCCGTGGGGGGGAACAGACGAGCAGTACTTC. Encoded protein: CASSSPWGGTDEQYF.

The rearrangement joins TRBV7-8 to TRBJ2-7; TRBD2 agrees at 11 bases. Germline loops: CDR1 SGHVS, CDR2 FQNEAQ. The CDR3 spans 17 residues. The V and J ends lost 5 bases and 7 bases, in that order; junction bases with no gene match: 16. CDR3 DNA: TGTGCCAGCAGCCCACAAGTGTTCGCTAGCGGGAGGTTTGAGCAGTACTTC. Its protein product is CASSPQVFASGRFEQYF.

The chain carries TRBV28 and TRBJ1-1; D uncertain. This CDR3 spans 12 amino acids. Germline V gene lookup returns CDR1 MDHEN and CDR2 SYDVKM. V lost 3 bases and J 9 bases, leaving 11 bases between the germline ends. CDR3 protein: CASSLFEQKAFF. CDR3 in DNA: TGTGCCAGCAGTTTGTTCGAACAGAAAGCTTTCTTT.

The chain couples TRBV29-1 to TRBJ2-7; 9 positions agree with TRBD1. The germline CDR1 and CDR2 sequences are SQVTM and ANQGSEA. CDR3 length: 13 residues. V shed 6 bases and J 3 bases; nucleotides not matched to a gene: 6. The CDR3 is CSVAGQGDYEQYF. The CDR3 nucleotides are TGCAGCGTGGCGGGACAGGGTGACTACGAGCAGTACTTC.

The chain joins TRBV7-8 to TRBJ1-2; no clear D gene. The germline CDR1 and CDR2 sequences are SGHVS and FQNEAQ. Trimming shortened V by 1 base and J by 0 bases, and 6 bases separated the two germline ends. The CDR3 consists of 14 residues. The CDR3 spells CASSLGSTNYGYTF. CDR3 nucleotides: TGTGCCAGCAGCTTAGGGTCTACTAACTATGGCTACACCTTC.

This clone appeared a single time. V is TRBV5-1 and J is TRBJ2-1, with TRBD2 matching over 8 bases. The V segment lost 0 bases and the J segment 5 bases; nucleotides outside the gene matches: 4. Germline values: CDR1 SGHRS, CDR2 YFSETQ. The CDR3 covers 15 residues. The CDR3 region is CASSLVGRVNNEQFF. The CDR3 DNA follows: TGCGCCAGCAGCTTGGTCGGGAGGGTCAACAATGAGCAGTTCTTC.

This clone was picked up many times. The genes are TRBV12-3 or TRBV12-4 and TRBJ1-2, with D unclear. This CDR3 region has 12 residues. The V and J ends lost 4 bases and 2 bases respectively, with 5 bases between them. As DNA, the CDR3 is TGTGCCAGCAGTTCCGAGAACTATGGCTACACCTTC. This gives the protein CASSSENYGYTF.

This rearrangement joins TRBV24-1 to TRBJ1-2, with D maybe TRBD1 (5 bases). The CDR3 is made up of 14 amino acids. Deletions cut 3 bases from V and 8 bases from J, with 15 bases between. Germline values: CDR1 KGHDR, CDR2 SFDVKD. The CDR3 here is CATSDGDFVRGYTF. The CDR3, as DNA: TGTGCCACCAGTGATGGGGACTTCGTGAGGGGCTACACCTTC.

DNA of the CDR3: TGTGCCACCAGCAGAGATCGACAGAACAATTCACCCCTCCACTTT. Its protein is CATSRDRQNNSPLHF. The V gene is TRBV15, the J gene TRBJ1-6, with a weak D call TRBD1 (5 bases). The CDR3 loop spans 15 amino acids. Germline loops: CDR1 LNHNV, CDR2 YYDKDF (reference sequence). V lost 0 bases and J lost 7, with 10 bases in between.

This clone was recorded a few times. The chain carries TRBV7-8 and TRBJ1-6, with D perhaps TRBD1 (6 bases). CDR3 length: 14 amino acids. Trimming took 7 bases from V and 8 from J, leaving 15 bases between them. The germline CDR1 and CDR2 sequences are SGHVS and FQNEAQ. CDR3 sequence reads: CASNEQGRDSPLHF. Written as DNA, the CDR3 is TGTGCCAGCAACGAACAGGGAAGGGATTCACCCCTCCACTTT. Using reference TRBV7-8 and TRBJ1-6 for the parts outside the CDR3, the full variable domain is GAGVSQSPRYKVAKRGQDVALRCDPISGHVSLFWYQQALGQGPEFLTYFQNEAQLDKSGLPSDRFFAERPEGSVSTLKIQRTQQEDSAVYLCASNEQGRDSPLHFGNGTRLTVT.

There are a few counts of this clone. V usage is TRBV28 and J usage is TRBJ1-2; 8 nucleotides align to TRBD1. Germline V lookup: CDR1 MDHEN, CDR2 SYDVKM. J was trimmed by 3 bases and V by 6 bases; bases with no gene match: 6. CDR3 length equals 14 residues. This CDR3 is CASRRTGKDYGYTF. DNA for the CDR3: TGTGCCAGCAGGCGGACAGGGAAGGACTATGGCTACACCTTC.

This chain joins TRBV3-1 (or the pseudogene TRBV3-2) and TRBJ2-1; 8 bases align to TRBD1. Germline CDR1 is LGHDT and CDR2 is YNNKEL (reference sequence). This CDR3 is 16 amino acids long. V dropped 4 bases and J dropped 2; count of bases not matched to a gene: 7. The CDR3 region is CASSRTGQGAYNEQFF. CDR3 sequence (DNA): TGTGCCAGCAGCCGTACTGGACAGGGAGCCTACAATGAGCAGTTCTTC.

This clone was observed once. V gene TRBV27 combines with J gene TRBJ1-2, with 7 bases that match TRBD1. After removal of 2 bases from V and 4 bases from J, the junction contained 4 bases not matched to a gene. The CDR3 sequence is 14 residues long. Germline V gives CDR1 MNHEY, CDR2 SMNVEV (reference sequence). The CDR3 loop reads CASSLRGRGYGYTF. The CDR3 bases are TGTGCCAGCAGTTTAAGGGGGCGAGGCTATGGCTACACCTTC.

The CDR3 protein is CASRRLRDSVSPLHF. CDR3 nucleotides: TGTGCCAGTCGGAGGCTCCGGGACAGTGTCTCACCCCTCCACTTT. This sequence joins TRBV28 and TRBJ1-6; 7 bases line up with TRBD1. The CDR3 is 15 residues long. The J segment lost 10 bases and the V segment lost 9 bases, leaving 15 bases of the junction unmatched. Germline V lookup: CDR1 MDHEN, CDR2 SYDVKM.

The genes are TRBV6-5 and TRBJ1-1, with a possible D match to TRBD1 (5 bases). This CDR3 spans 15 amino acids. Between the trimmed V and J ends, which lost 6 bases and 5 bases, there was a span of 19 bases. Germline assignment: CDR1 MNHEY and CDR2 SVGAGI. The CDR3: CASSPNILGGTEAFF. The CDR3 DNA reads TGTGCCAGCAGCCCGAACATCCTGGGGGGAACTGAAGCTTTCTTT.

The chain recombines TRBV19 with TRBJ1-5, with D perhaps matching TRBD1 (6 bases). This CDR3 contains 15 residues. Between the trimmed V and J ends, which lost 6 bases and 1 base, there was a span of 13 bases. Germline assignment: CDR1 LNHDA and CDR2 SQIVND (reference sequence). The DNA for the CDR3 is TGTGCCAGTAGCCCAGTTCAGGGGAGCAATCAGCCCCAGCATTTT. This gives the protein CASSPVQGSNQPQHF.

The chain is built from TRBV12-3 or TRBV12-4 and TRBJ2-7; 9 bases fit TRBD1. V was clipped by 8 bases and J by 3 bases; unmatched bases: 5. This CDR3 is built from 13 residues. CDR3 DNA: TGTGCCAGCTCGAGGGACAGGGTCTACGAGCAGTACTTC. As protein: CASSRDRVYEQYF.